The 13 T cell receptor beta chains below come from one sample, sequenced in a study of cytomegalovirus exposure and HLA in healthy donors. The PCR was carried out with 60 Vbeta primers and 13 Jbeta primers. Sequencing was performed with immunoSEQ multiplex PCR; in TCRdb, only in-frame clones are kept and a portion is missing. This table has around 150,000 clones, over 75% appearing once. Specimen: PBMCs. All receptors derive from a young man in good health.

This sequence joins TRBV4-3 and TRBJ1-1, with D perhaps matching TRBD1 (5 bases). The germline V and J ends were trimmed by 4 bases and 6 bases, with 18 bases remaining between them. CDR1 and CDR2 (germline): LGHNA, YSLEER. The CDR3 has 15 amino acids. CDR3 in amino acids: CASSPLWGGVAEAFF. The CDR3 nucleotides are TGCGCCAGCAGCCCTCTCTGGGGGGGAGTCGCTGAAGCTTTCTTT.

In regard to this clone: Mismatch with germline at one junction end may stem from a read error. CDR3 residues: CACSAASFGPEQYF. In DNA form, the CDR3 reads TGTGCCTGCAGCGCGGCCTCCTTTGGTCCCGAGCAGTACTTC. The chain recombines TRBV6-6 with TRBJ2-7; D unclear. CDR3 length: 14 residues. Germline-derived CDR1 and CDR2 are MNHNY and SVGAGI (reference sequence).

The chain recombines TRBV5-4 with TRBJ2-2; 7 bases line up with TRBD1. Germline trimming cut 4 bases from V and 5 bases from J; bases unmatched to any gene: 8. Germline lookup yields CDR1 SGHNT and CDR2 YYREEE (reference sequence). The CDR3 loop spans 15 amino acids. This CDR3 reads CASSPSGGWTGELFF. DNA of the CDR3: TGTGCCAGCAGCCCGTCAGGGGGATGGACCGGGGAGCTGTTTTTT.

The chain combines TRBV28 with TRBJ1-2, with D perhaps TRBD1 (6 bases). The CDR3 is 13 amino acids. The V gene lost 5 bases and the J gene lost 5 bases, with 12 bases spanning the gap. CDR1 MDHEN and CDR2 SYDVKM come from the germline V gene. In DNA form, the CDR3 reads TGTGCCAGCAGTGCTACAGGGCCTTATGGCTACACCTTC. Its translation is CASSATGPYGYTF.

The chain is built from TRBV28 and TRBJ2-6, with a weak D call TRBD2 (5 bases). V lost 2 bases and J lost 0, with 23 bases in between. Germline CDR1 MDHEN, CDR2 SYDVKM. The CDR3 is made up of 21 amino acids. This CDR3 is CASSLGLGVSTPSSGANVLTF. The CDR3, as DNA: TGTGCCAGCAGTTTAGGGCTCGGGGTCTCCACCCCTAGCTCTGGGGCCAACGTCCTGACTTTC.

With respect to this clone: Relative to the germline gene, one junction end is altered; a read error may explain this. The V and J genes are TRBV7-9 and TRBJ1-1; D is uncertain. There are 10 residues in the CDR3. Germline loops: CDR1 SEHNR, CDR2 FQNEAQ (reference sequence). CDR3 region: CSSSSGSAFF. In nucleotides, the CDR3 is TGTTCCAGCAGCTCGGGGTCAGCTTTCTTT.

This chain links TRBV11-1 with TRBJ1-4; no definite D call. The CDR3 is 14 amino acids. Germline V lookup: CDR1 SGHAT, CDR2 FQDESV (reference sequence). Trimming removed 6 bases from V and 0 bases from J, with 8 bases in between. The CDR3 DNA reads TGTGCCAGCAGACCAACAGCAACTAATGAAAAACTGTTTTTT. Protein product: CASRPTATNEKLFF. Full variable domain (outside the CDR3, taken from reference TRBV11-1 and TRBJ1-4): EAEVAQSPRYKITEKSQAVAFWCDPISGHATLYWYRQILGQGPELLVQFQDESVVDDSQLPKDRFSAERLKGVDSTLKIQPAELGDSAMYLCASRPTATNEKLFFGSGTQLSVL.

This chain joins TRBV7-6 and TRBJ1-1, with 8 bases that match TRBD1. The junction had 6 bases not matched to a gene; V was cut back by 1 base and J by 5 bases. Germline V CDR1 and CDR2: SGHVS, FNYEAQ. The CDR3 extends over 15 amino acids. CDR3 sequence: CASSLETGGATEAFF. The CDR3 coding sequence is TGTGCCAGCAGCTTAGAAACAGGGGGGGCAACTGAAGCTTTCTTT.

This clone occurred a few times. V and J are TRBV6-1 and TRBJ2-7; D might be TRBD2 (5 bases). The length of the CDR3 is 13 residues. The V end was cut by 2 bases, the J end by 7 bases, with 12 bases between. Germline CDR1 is MNHNS and CDR2 is SASEGT. The CDR3 coding sequence is TGTGCCAGCAGTGAACATATGACGGGAGAGCAGTACTTC. It specifies CASSEHMTGEQYF.

The chain carries TRBV7-9 and TRBJ1-4, with D unclear. Germline V lookup: CDR1 SEHNR, CDR2 FQNEAQ (reference sequence). The CDR3 has 17 amino acids. V lost 5 bases to trimming and J lost 7 bases, with 23 bases between them. CDR3 region: CASSEGASPRGREKLFF. The DNA for the CDR3 is TGTGCCAGCAGCGAGGGAGCCTCACCCCGGGGTCGTGAAAAACTGTTTTTT. The full variable domain, rest sourced from reference TRBV7-9 and TRBJ1-4, is DTGVSQNPRHKITKRGQNVTFRCDPISEHNRLYWYRQTLGQGPEFLTYFQNEAQLEKSRLLSDRFSAERPKGSFSTLEIQRTEQGDSAMYLCASSEGASPRGREKLFFGSGTQLSVL.

The chain links TRBV18 to TRBJ1-1; D is uncertain. The CDR3 is 15 residues long. Trimming left V 3 bases short and J 6 bases short, with 17 bases between. Germline loops: CDR1 KGHSH, CDR2 LQKENI. CDR3 sequence (DNA): TGTGCCAGCTCACCCCCTGGCGGGAGGAATGCTGAAGCTTTCTTT. Its translation: CASSPPGGRNAEAFF.

Comment on this clone: A junction boundary mismatches the germline segment, possibly from a read error. In the same sample, other DNA sequences code for this CDR3. The V gene is TRBV9, the J gene TRBJ2-3; 8 bases fit TRBD1. CDR1 SGDLS and CDR2 YYNGEE come from the germline V gene. The CDR3 totals 15 residues. The CDR3 here is CASSRSGTGADTQYF. The CDR3 DNA reads TGTGCCAGCAGCCGGTCCGGGACAGGAGCAGATACGCAGTACTTT.

The chain combines TRBV7-2 with TRBJ2-5; TRBD2 is a possible D gene (5 bases). The germline gives CDR1 SGHTA, CDR2 FQGNSA. This CDR3 has 13 residues. V gave up 6 bases and J gave up 4 bases, with 12 bases separating them. Here the CDR3 DNA reads TGTGCCAGCAGTATAGCTGGAGGAGAGACCCAGTACTTC. Protein sequence: CASSIAGGETQYF.